Given below is one TCR beta chain in context. Its antigen is still unknown. No much larger clone exists at a distance of one base, and base qualities are not known. This entry comes from a study of OX40 agonist ivuxolimab in advanced cancers. Context from the whole study: Ivuxolimab, which targeted the costimulatory receptor OX40 (CD134), was an agonistic, fully human IgG2 monoclonal antibody. Partial responses occurred in three dose-escalation patients, of whom one had hepatocellular carcinoma and two had cutaneous melanoma. Patients were allowed to have had prior anti-PD-1, anti-PD-L1 or anti-CTLA-4 therapy, and roughly 40% of the dose-escalation patients had been treated with checkpoint inhibitors. Peripheral TCRbeta sequencing aimed to test whether ivuxolimab altered TCR sequence diversity and caused clonal T-cell expansion. Intravenous ivuxolimab was administered to patients every 2 weeks at six dose levels: 0.01, 0.1, 0.3, 1.5, 3 and 10 mg/kg. The monotherapy dose-escalation portion (N ≈ 55 patients) of the phase I ivuxolimab trial is reported in the paper. Of the 50 or so patients in dose escalation, 19 had hepatocellular carcinoma, some 15 had melanoma, 9 had renal cell carcinoma and 9 had head and neck cancer. In the dose-escalation cohort, 75% to 90% of patients were male, and the mean age was roughly 60 years with a range of about 20 to 79. Summary of the overall study and its limitations: In partial responders in the 0.1-3.0 mg/kg groups, normalized peripheral clonal expansion was found to be among the lowest, especially among CD8+ T cells. The antigen specificity of the peripheral T cells that underwent clonal expansion was not determined. At doses of 0.1 to 3.0 mg/kg, clonal expansion of both CD4+ and CD8+ blood T cells was observed from baseline to week 6. After ivuxolimab, more expanded clones were found on average in CD8+ T cells than in CD4+ T cells. Low levels of normalized T-cell clonal expansion were also seen in some nonresponding patients.

Patients with a history of autoimmune disease or receiving systemic immunosuppression were excluded from the trial. In every dose cohort, peripheral blood was drawn for TCR sequencing at baseline, cycle 4 day 1, and cycle 7 day 1. Samples came from an open-label, multicenter, first-in-human phase I dose-escalation trial of ivuxolimab. Adults with locally advanced or metastatic head and neck squamous cell, hepatocellular, melanoma or renal cell carcinoma were enrolled in the trial. Before TCR sequencing, CD4+ T cells and CD8+ T cells from peripheral blood were sorted into separate populations. The CDR3 spans 14 residues, from the cysteine through the phenylalanine. Only the CDR3 part of the read is kept: 42 bases, read in frame from the first base. The V and J ends are trimmed by 1 base and 5 bases, leaving 11 bases between them. CDR1 and CDR2 were assigned from the germline V gene (reference sequence) as SEHNR and FQNEAQ.

Genomic DNA was extracted from sorted cells for sequencing of the TCRbeta CDR3 region. TCRbeta CDR3 regions were sequenced using the immunoSEQ Assay. Held by TCRdb, this immuneACCESS table contains in-frame sequences only and omits some clones. Under half of the omission traces to an unresolved V gene where checked; the cause of the rest is unknown. The sample data list about 80,000 clones, and around 90% of these were observed just once. The leading ten clones occupy 6.2% of the sample. The TCR originated in an adult with an advanced solid tumor such as melanoma, head and neck, liver or kidney cancer. The chain uses TRBV7-9 and TRBJ1-1; TRBD1 is a possible D gene, resting on 5 matching bases. The material was CD4+ or CD8+ T cells sorted from blood, obtained in a trial of the OX40 agonist ivuxolimab. The DNA reads as follows: TGTGCCAGCAGCTTAGATACAGGTTATACTGAAGCTTTCTTT. This yields the protein CASSLDTGYTEAFF.